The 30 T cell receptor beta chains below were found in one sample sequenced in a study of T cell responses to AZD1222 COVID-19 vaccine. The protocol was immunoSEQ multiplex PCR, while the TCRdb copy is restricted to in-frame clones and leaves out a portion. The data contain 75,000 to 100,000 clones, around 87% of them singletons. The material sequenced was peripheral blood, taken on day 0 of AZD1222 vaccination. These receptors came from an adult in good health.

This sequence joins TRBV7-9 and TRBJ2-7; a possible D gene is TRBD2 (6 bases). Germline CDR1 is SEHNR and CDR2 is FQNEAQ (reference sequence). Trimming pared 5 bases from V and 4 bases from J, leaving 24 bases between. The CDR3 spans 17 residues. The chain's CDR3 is CASSPPTPGEHEYEQYF. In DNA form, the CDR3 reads TGTGCCAGCAGCCCGCCAACCCCGGGAGAGCACGAATACGAGCAGTACTTC.

The CDR3 reads CASSAEWGDYNEQFF. The CDR3 bases are TGTGCCAGCAGCGCAGAGTGGGGAGACTACAATGAGCAGTTCTTC. V gene TRBV9 combines with J gene TRBJ2-1, with a possible D match to TRBD2 (5 bases). Deletions cut 3 bases from V and 3 bases from J, with 13 bases between. The CDR3 spans 15 residues. Germline CDR1 reads SGDLS; CDR2 reads YYNGEE.

The CDR3 nucleotides read TGTGCCACCAGCAGAGTTCGAGGGAGCTCCTACAATGAGCAGTTCTTC. Its translation: CATSRVRGSSYNEQFF. The chain joins TRBV15 to TRBJ2-1; D is perhaps TRBD2 (5 bases). V lost 1 base to trimming and J lost 0 bases, with 10 bases between them. This CDR3 has 16 amino acids. CDR1 is LNHNV and CDR2 is YYDKDF in the germline V gene (reference sequence).

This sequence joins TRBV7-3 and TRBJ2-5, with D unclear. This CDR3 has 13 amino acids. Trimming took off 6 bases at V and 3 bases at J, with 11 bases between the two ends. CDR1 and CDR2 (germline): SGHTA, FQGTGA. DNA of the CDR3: TGTGCCAGCAGTTATGGACGCAAAGAGACCCAGTACTTC. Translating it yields CASSYGRKETQYF. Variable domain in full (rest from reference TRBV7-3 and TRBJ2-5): GAGVSQTPSNKVTEKGKYVELRCDPISGHTALYWYRQSLGQGPEFLIYFQGTGAADDSGLPNDRFFAVRPEGSVSTLKIQRTERGDSAVYLCASSYGRKETQYFGPGTRLLVL.

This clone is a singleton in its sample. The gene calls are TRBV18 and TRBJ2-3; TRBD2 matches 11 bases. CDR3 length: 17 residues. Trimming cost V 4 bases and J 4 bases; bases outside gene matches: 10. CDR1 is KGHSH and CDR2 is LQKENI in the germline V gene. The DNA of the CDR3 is TGTGCCAGCTCACTTACTAGCGGGAGAATGTTCCCAGATACGCAGTATTTT. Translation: CASSLTSGRMFPDTQYF.

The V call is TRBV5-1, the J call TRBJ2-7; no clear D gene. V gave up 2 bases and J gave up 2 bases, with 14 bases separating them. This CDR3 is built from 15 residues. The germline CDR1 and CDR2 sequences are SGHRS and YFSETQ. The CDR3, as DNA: TGCGCCAGCAGCTTCGGCCTAGTTAAGCCCTACGAGCAGTACTTC. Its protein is CASSFGLVKPYEQYF.

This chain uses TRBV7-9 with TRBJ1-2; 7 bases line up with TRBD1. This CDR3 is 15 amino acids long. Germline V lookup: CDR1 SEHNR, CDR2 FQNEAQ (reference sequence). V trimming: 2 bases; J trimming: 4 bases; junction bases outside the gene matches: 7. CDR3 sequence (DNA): TGTGCCAGCAGCTTATCGACAGGGAGGGGCTATGGCTACACCTTC. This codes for CASSLSTGRGYGYTF.

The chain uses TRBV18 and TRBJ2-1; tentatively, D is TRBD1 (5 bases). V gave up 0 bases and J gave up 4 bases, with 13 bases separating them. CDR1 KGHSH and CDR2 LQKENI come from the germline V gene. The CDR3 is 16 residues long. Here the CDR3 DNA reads TGTGCCAGCTCACCACCGGGCAGGGCCCTGTACAATGAGCAGTTCTTC. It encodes CASSPPGRALYNEQFF.

The CDR3 reads CASSPSQATETQYF. In nucleotides, the CDR3 is TGTGCCAGCTCACCATCCCAGGCCACAGAGACCCAGTACTTC. The chain uses TRBV18 and TRBJ2-5; D unresolved. Trimming stripped 2 bases from V and 4 bases from J, with 11 bases between. Per germline, CDR1 KGHSH and CDR2 LQKENI. The CDR3 has 14 amino acids.

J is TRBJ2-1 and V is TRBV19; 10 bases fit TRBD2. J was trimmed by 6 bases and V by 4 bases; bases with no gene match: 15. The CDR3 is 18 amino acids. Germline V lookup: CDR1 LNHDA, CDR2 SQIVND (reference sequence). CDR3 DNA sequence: TGTGCCAGTAGTAGCCGCCCCTGGGCTAGCGGGGGCTTCAATGAGCAGTTCTTC. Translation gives CASSSRPWASGGFNEQFF.

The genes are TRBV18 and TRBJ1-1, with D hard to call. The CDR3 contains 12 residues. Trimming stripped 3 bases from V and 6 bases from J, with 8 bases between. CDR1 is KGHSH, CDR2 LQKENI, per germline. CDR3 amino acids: CASSPRTAEAFF. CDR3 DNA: TGTGCCAGCTCACCTCGGACCGCTGAAGCTTTCTTT.

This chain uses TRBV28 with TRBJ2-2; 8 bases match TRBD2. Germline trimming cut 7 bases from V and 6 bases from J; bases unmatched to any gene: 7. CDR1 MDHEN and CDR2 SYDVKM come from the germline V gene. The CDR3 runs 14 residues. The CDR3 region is CASIPTGGAGELFF. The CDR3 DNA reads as TGTGCCAGCATTCCAACCGGGGGGGCCGGGGAGCTGTTTTTT.

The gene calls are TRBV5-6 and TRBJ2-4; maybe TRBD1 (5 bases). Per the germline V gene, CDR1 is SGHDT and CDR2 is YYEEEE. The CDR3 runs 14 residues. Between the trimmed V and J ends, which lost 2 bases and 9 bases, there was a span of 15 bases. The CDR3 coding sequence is TGTGCCAGCAGCTTAGTAGGGGCCCATCGCATTCAGTACTTC. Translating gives CASSLVGAHRIQYF. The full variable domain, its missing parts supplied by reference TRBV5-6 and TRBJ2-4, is DAGVTQSPTHLIKTRGQQVTLRCSPKSGHDTVSWYQQALGQGPQFIFQYYEEEERQRGNFPDRFSGHQFPNYSSELNVNALLLGDSALYLCASSLVGAHRIQYFGAGTRLSVL.

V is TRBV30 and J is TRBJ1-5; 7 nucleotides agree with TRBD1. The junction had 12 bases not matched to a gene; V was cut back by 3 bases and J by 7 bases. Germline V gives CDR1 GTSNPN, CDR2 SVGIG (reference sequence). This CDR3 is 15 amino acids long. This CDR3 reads CAWRDTGVRGQPQHF. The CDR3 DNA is TGTGCCTGGAGAGACACAGGGGTCCGGGGGCAGCCCCAGCATTTT.

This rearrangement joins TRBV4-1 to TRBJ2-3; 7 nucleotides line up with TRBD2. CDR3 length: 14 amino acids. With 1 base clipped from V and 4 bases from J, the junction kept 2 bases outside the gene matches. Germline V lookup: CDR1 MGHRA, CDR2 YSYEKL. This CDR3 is CASSQGGRADTQYF. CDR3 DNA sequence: TGCGCCAGCAGCCAAGGAGGGAGGGCAGATACGCAGTATTTT.

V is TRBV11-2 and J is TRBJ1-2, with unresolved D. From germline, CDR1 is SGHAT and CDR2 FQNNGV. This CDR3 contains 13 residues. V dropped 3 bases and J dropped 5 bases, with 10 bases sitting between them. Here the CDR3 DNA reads TGTGCCAGCAGCTTCAGTCCCGAGTATGGCTACACCTTC. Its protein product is CASSFSPEYGYTF. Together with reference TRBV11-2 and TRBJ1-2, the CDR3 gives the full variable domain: EAGVAQSPRYKIIEKRQSVAFWCNPISGHATLYWYQQILGQGPKLLIQFQNNGVVDDSQLPKDRFSAERLKGVDSTLKIQPAKLEDSAVYLCASSFSPEYGYTFGSGTRLTVV.

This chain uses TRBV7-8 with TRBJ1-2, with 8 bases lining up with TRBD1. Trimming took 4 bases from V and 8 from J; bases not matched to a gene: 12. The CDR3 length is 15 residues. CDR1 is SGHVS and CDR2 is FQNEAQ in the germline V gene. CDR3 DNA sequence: TGTGCCAGCAGCTCGGACAGGGAAAGATTTGGCGGCTACACCTTC. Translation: CASSSDRERFGGYTF.

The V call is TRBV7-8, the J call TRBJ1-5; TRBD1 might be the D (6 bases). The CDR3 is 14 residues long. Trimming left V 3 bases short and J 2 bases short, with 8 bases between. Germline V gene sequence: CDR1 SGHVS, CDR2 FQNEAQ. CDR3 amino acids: CASSLDSGNQPQHF. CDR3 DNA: TGTGCCAGCAGCTTGGACAGCGGCAATCAGCCCCAGCATTTT.

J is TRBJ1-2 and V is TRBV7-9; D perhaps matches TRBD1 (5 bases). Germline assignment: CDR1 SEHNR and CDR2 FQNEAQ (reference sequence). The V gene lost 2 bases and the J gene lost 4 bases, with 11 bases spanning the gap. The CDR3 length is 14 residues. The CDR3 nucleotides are TGTGCCAGCAGCTTACAGGGAGGAAGCTATGGCTACACCTTC. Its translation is CASSLQGGSYGYTF.

For the CDR3, the DNA is TGTGCCAGCAGCCAAGATTGGGACTTAGGGACTGAAGCTTTCTTT. Translating it yields CASSQDWDLGTEAFF. The chain carries TRBV4-2 and TRBJ1-1, with D maybe TRBD1 (5 bases). Per the germline V gene, CDR1 is LGHNA and CDR2 is YNFKEQ. V was pared by 0 bases and J by 5 bases, with 13 bases between. The CDR3 totals 15 residues.

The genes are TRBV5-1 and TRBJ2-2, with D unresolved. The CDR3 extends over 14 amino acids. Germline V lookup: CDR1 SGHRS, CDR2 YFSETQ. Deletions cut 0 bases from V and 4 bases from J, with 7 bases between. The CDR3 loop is CASSLAGLTGELFF. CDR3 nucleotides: TGCGCCAGCAGCTTGGCCGGCCTCACCGGGGAGCTGTTTTTT.

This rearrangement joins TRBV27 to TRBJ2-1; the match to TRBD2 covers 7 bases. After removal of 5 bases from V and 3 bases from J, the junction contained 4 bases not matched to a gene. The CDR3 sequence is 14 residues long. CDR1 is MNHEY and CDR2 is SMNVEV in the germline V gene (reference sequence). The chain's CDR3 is CASSGTSVYNEQFF. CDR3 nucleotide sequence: TGTGCCAGCAGTGGAACTAGCGTCTACAATGAGCAGTTCTTC.

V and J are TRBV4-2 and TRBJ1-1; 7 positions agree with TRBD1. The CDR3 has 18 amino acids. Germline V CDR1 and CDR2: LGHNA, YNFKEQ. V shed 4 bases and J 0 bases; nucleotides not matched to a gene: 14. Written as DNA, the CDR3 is TGTGCCAGCAGCCGAAGATTGAAGACAGGGTGGGTGAACACTGAAGCTTTCTTT. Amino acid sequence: CASSRRLKTGWVNTEAFF.

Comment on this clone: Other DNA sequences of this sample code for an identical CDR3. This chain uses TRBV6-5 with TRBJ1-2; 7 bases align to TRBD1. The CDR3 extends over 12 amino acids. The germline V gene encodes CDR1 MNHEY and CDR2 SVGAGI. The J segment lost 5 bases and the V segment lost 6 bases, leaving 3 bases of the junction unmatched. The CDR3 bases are TGTGCCAGCAGCTCAGGGGGGTATGGCTACACCTTC. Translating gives CASSSGGYGYTF.

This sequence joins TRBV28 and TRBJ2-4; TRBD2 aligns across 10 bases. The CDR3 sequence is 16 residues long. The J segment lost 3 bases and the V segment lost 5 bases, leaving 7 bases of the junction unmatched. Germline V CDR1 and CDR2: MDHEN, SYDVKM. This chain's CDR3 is CASSTLLAGGKNIQYF. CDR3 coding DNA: TGTGCCAGCAGTACCCTGTTAGCGGGGGGCAAAAACATTCAGTACTTC. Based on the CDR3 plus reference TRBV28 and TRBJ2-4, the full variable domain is DVKVTQSSRYLVKRTGEKVFLECVQDMDHENMFWYRQDPGLGLRLIYFSYDVKMKEKGDIPEGYSVSREKKERFSLILESASTNQTSMYLCASSTLLAGGKNIQYFGAGTRLSVL.

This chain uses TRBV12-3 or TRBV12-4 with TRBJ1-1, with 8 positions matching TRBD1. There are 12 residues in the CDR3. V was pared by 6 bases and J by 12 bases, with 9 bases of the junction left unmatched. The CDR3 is CASRSSDRETFF. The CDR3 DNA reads TGTGCCAGCAGATCGTCGGACAGGGAAACTTTCTTT.

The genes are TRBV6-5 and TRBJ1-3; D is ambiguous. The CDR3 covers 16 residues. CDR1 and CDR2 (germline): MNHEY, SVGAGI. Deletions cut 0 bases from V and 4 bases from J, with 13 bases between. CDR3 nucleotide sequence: TGTGCCAGCAGTTACTCGGCCGAGGCACGCGGAAACACCATATATTTT. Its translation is CASSYSAEARGNTIYF.

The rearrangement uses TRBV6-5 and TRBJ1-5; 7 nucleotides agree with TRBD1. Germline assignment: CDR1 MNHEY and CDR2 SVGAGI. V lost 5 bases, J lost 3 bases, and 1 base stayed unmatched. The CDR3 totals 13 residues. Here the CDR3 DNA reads TGTGCCAGCAGTCAGGGGGTCAATCAGCCCCAGCATTTT. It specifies CASSQGVNQPQHF.

The CDR3 here is CASSLDASADNSPLHF. The CDR3 DNA reads as TGCGCCAGCAGCTTGGACGCGTCGGCGGATAATTCACCCCTCCACTTT. The V gene is TRBV5-1, the J gene TRBJ1-6; D gene uncertain. The CDR3 contains 16 residues. V lost 0 bases and J 5 bases, leaving 12 bases between the germline ends. Germline values: CDR1 SGHRS, CDR2 YFSETQ.

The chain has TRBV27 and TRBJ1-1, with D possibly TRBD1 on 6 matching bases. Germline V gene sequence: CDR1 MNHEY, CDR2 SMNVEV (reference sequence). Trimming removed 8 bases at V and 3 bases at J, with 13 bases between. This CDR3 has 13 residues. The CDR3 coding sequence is TGTGCCAGCCAACAGGGAGGAGACACTGAAGCTTTCTTT. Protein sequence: CASQQGGDTEAFF.